A single T cell receptor (beta chain) is shown here with its context. Its antigen remains unknown. A much more abundant neighbour one base away suggests this may be a read error. The sample is drawn from a study of glioma-infiltrating T cells. CDR3 length equals 12 residues. Germline CDR1 KGHSH, CDR2 LQKENI. Notes on the study in general: Tissue-blood divergence was below expectation in non-neoplastic patients, above in gliomas.

The iRepertoire nested amplicon-rescue multiplex PCR amplified TCR alpha and beta CDR3s from RNA. Tissue mRNA or PBMC total RNA, roughly 100-400 ng, went into one-step reverse transcription and amplification. TCRdb reprocessed the multiplex PCR reads via MiXCR and lists one record per CDR3 protein. The sample shows tens of thousands of distinct CDR3 sequences, approximately 40% of them seen only once. This sequence joins TRBV18 and TRBJ2-1; D not certain. This TCR derives from a human donor with low-grade glioma or glioblastoma, undergoing nonglioma brain surgery, or in good health (not recorded which). Sequencing was done on a sample of glioma tissue, nonneoplastic brain tissue, or PBMCs (not recorded which). CDR3: CASSPEGNAQFF. The DNA of the CDR3 is TGTGCCAGCTCACCAGAAGGGAATGCGCAGTTCTTC.